The clone carrying this T cell receptor (beta chain) was seen only once. Its cognate antigen is unknown. The data belong to a study of T cell responses to AZD1222 COVID-19 vaccine. Study-wide results and caveats: Clonal diversity may have been underestimated in mostly white British donors.

The assay was immunoSEQ multiplex PCR, and TCRdb's table has in-frame clones only and misses some. The top ten clones hold approximately 4.8% of a sample with around 120,000 clones, under 90% of them seen once. This CDR3 spans 13 amino acids. V gave up 6 bases and J gave up 4 bases, with 12 bases separating them. This chain joins TRBV12-3 or TRBV12-4 and TRBJ2-5, with D unresolved. The receptor was derived from an adult in good health. Specimen: peripheral blood, collected on day 0 of AZD1222 vaccination. The CDR3 nucleotides are TGTGCCAGCAGGGGTTTCACTACAGAGACCCAGTACTTC. Amino acids: CASRGFTTETQYF.